This entry lists 31 T cell receptor beta chains sequenced from one sample in a study of cytomegalovirus exposure and HLA in healthy donors. The PCR employed 60 Vbeta primers together with 13 Jbeta primers. Sequencing used immunoSEQ multiplex PCR; TCRdb keeps in-frame clones, though not all of them. Found here are 140,000 to 150,000 clones, just under 75% of them singletons; the top ten hold approximately 1.6%. The sequenced material came from PBMCs. These receptors were obtained from a young woman in good health and CMV-seronegative.

The rearrangement links TRBV19 to TRBJ2-7, with 8 bases matching TRBD1. The CDR3 is 13 residues long. Germline V gives CDR1 LNHDA, CDR2 SQIVND (reference sequence). V shed 1 base, J shed 5 bases, and the junction held 1 base outside the gene matches. CDR3 in amino acids: CASSIGRGHEQYV. The CDR3 bases are TGTGCCAGTAGTATAGGCAGGGGGCACGAGCAGTACGTC.

The chain couples TRBV5-1 to TRBJ1-2; D is undetermined. This CDR3 is 14 amino acids long. V was clipped by 0 bases and J by 3 bases, with 9 bases between them. Germline CDR1 reads SGHRS; CDR2 reads YFSETQ. The CDR3 loop reads CASSLERLYYGYTF. The CDR3 DNA reads TGCGCCAGCAGCTTGGAGAGACTCTACTATGGCTACACCTTC.

As for this clone: One end of the junction varies from germline; a read error may be responsible. Other DNA variants within this sample encode the same CDR3. The gene calls are TRBV4-3 and TRBJ1-3, with D hard to call. This CDR3 region has 16 residues. Germline lookup yields CDR1 LGHNA and CDR2 YSLEER. In DNA form, the CDR3 reads TGCGCTAGCAGCCAAGAAGATTTTACAGTTGGAAACACCATATATTTT. Protein sequence: CASSQEDFTVGNTIYF.

The rearrangement links TRBV5-1 to TRBJ2-5; possible D gene TRBD1, 6 bases. This CDR3 region has 14 residues. Per the germline V gene, CDR1 is SGHRS and CDR2 is YFSETQ. V was cut by 4 bases and J by 2 bases, with 12 bases left in between. CDR3 loop: CASSGRTAQETQYF. CDR3 DNA sequence: TGCGCCAGCAGCGGCCGGACAGCTCAAGAGACCCAGTACTTC.

The rearrangement uses TRBV28 and TRBJ2-1; D is possibly TRBD1 (5 bases). CDR1 and CDR2 (germline): MDHEN, SYDVKM. The CDR3 is made up of 13 amino acids. V lost 10 bases to trimming and J lost 5 bases, with 15 bases between them. The CDR3 loop is CAIQDSPNNEQFF. Here the CDR3 DNA reads TGTGCCATACAAGACAGCCCTAACAATGAGCAGTTCTTC.

The count of this clone is one. The chain employs TRBV7-9 and TRBJ1-1, with D perhaps matching TRBD1 (6 bases). V gave up 6 bases and J gave up 4 bases, with 18 bases separating them. Germline V gene data show CDR1 as SEHNR and CDR2 as FQNEAQ (reference sequence). This CDR3 has 15 residues. The CDR3 DNA sequence: TGTGCCAGCAGTGAAACAGGGCGTTCAGGCACTGAAGCTTTCTTT. Translating it yields CASSETGRSGTEAFF.

CDR3 loop: CASSMRQNEKLFF. CDR3 bases: TGTGCCAGTAGTATGAGGCAGAATGAAAAACTGTTTTTT. The J gene is TRBJ1-4, the V gene TRBV19; unclear D gene. From germline, CDR1 is LNHDA and CDR2 SQIVND (reference sequence). This CDR3 comprises 13 residues. V dropped 3 bases and J dropped 5 bases, with 7 bases sitting between them. The whole variable domain, filled in from reference TRBV19 and TRBJ1-4, reads DGGITQSPKYLFRKEGQNVTLSCEQNLNHDAMYWYRQDPGQGLRLIYYSQIVNDFQKGDIAEGYSVSREKKESFPLTVTSAQKNPTAFYLCASSMRQNEKLFFGSGTQLSVL.

V and J are TRBV11-3 and TRBJ2-7; 7 bases line up with TRBD1. V was clipped by 5 bases and J by 3 bases; unmatched bases: 7. The CDR3 sequence is 14 residues long. CDR1 SGHNT and CDR2 YENEEA come from the germline V gene. The CDR3 DNA reads TGTGCCAGCAGCCCTACGACAGGGATCTACGAGCAGTACGTC. It translates to CASSPTTGIYEQYV.

J is TRBJ1-5 and V is TRBV4-2; 7 bases are a match to TRBD1. CDR3 size: 17 residues. With V trimmed by 0 bases and J by 5 bases, 10 bases remained unmatched. The germline gives CDR1 LGHNA, CDR2 YNFKEQ. CDR3 region: CASSQDLRDRVHQPQHF. CDR3 nucleotide sequence: TGTGCCAGCAGCCAAGATCTTAGAGACAGGGTCCATCAGCCCCAGCATTTT.

This clone came up a few times. The chain links TRBV6-5 to TRBJ1-4; D is ambiguous. The CDR3 contains 15 residues. The germline gives CDR1 MNHEY, CDR2 SVGAGI. V was clipped by 0 bases and J by 7 bases, with 12 bases between them. CDR3 region: CASSYSSSNGEKLFF. The CDR3 region has the DNA TGTGCCAGCAGTTACTCTAGTTCGAACGGTGAAAAACTGTTTTTT.

V gene TRBV13 combines with J gene TRBJ1-3; D perhaps matches TRBD1 (5 bases). The CDR3 is made up of 14 amino acids. V was trimmed by 5 bases and J by 2 bases, leaving 10 bases between them. The germline CDR1 and CDR2 sequences are PRHDT and FYEKMQ (reference sequence). CDR3 in amino acids: CASSVPRAGNTIYF. The CDR3 DNA sequence: TGTGCCAGCAGCGTACCCAGGGCTGGAAACACCATATATTTT.

V usage is TRBV5-1 and J usage is TRBJ2-1, with 12 bases that match TRBD2. CDR1 is SGHRS and CDR2 is YFSETQ in the germline V gene. The CDR3 consists of 15 residues. V was pared by 0 bases and J by 7 bases, with 2 bases of the junction left unmatched. The CDR3 is CASSLDLAGGNEQFF. For the CDR3, the DNA is TGCGCCAGCAGCTTGGATCTAGCGGGAGGGAATGAGCAGTTCTTC.

The chain couples TRBV6-6 to TRBJ2-3, with TRBD1 matching 7 bases. CDR1 and CDR2 (germline): MNHNY, SVGAGI (reference sequence). V dropped 7 bases and J dropped 3; count of bases not matched to a gene: 7. CDR3 length: 14 residues. CDR3 region: CASTLQGITDTQYF. CDR3 in DNA: TGTGCCAGCACCTTACAGGGGATTACAGATACGCAGTATTTT.

The chain recombines TRBV10-1 with TRBJ2-1; possibly TRBD1 for D (5 bases). Germline V lookup: CDR1 WNHNN, CDR2 SYGVQD (reference sequence). Deletions cut 6 bases from V and 0 bases from J, with 15 bases between. The CDR3 length is 16 residues. In DNA, the CDR3 is TGCGCCAGCAGCGGGCAGGACAACTTCTCCTACAATGAGCAGTTCTTC. Translated: CASSGQDNFSYNEQFF.

The chain uses TRBV9 and TRBJ2-3; D gene unclear. Germline V lookup: CDR1 SGDLS, CDR2 YYNGEE. V was shortened by 3 bases and J by 3 bases, with 8 bases between the two germline ends. The CDR3 has 13 residues. The CDR3 DNA follows: TGTGCCAGCAGCGAGATACAAACAGATACGCAGTATTTT. This codes for CASSEIQTDTQYF.

V usage is TRBV4-3 and J usage is TRBJ2-3; 11 nucleotides line up with TRBD2. Trimming at V came to 4 bases and at J to 4 bases, leaving 10 bases not matched to a gene. CDR3 length: 17 amino acids. Germline V gene sequence: CDR1 LGHNA, CDR2 YSLEER. The CDR3 spells CASSLPTSGVGADTQYF. The DNA of the CDR3 is TGCGCCAGCAGCCTCCCGACTAGCGGGGTTGGTGCAGATACGCAGTATTTT.

This chain connects TRBV27 to TRBJ1-6; 9 bases agree with TRBD1. Germline CDR1 reads MNHEY; CDR2 reads SMNVEV (reference sequence). This CDR3 has 15 residues. V lost 5 bases to trimming and J lost 7 bases; unmatched junction nucleotides: 6. CDR3 region: CASSRDRAKNSPLHF. The CDR3 nucleotides are TGTGCCAGCAGTCGGGACAGGGCGAAAAATTCACCCCTCCACTTT.

The chain combines TRBV4-2 with TRBJ2-3, with 8 bases lining up with TRBD2. Germline CDR1 reads LGHNA; CDR2 reads YNFKEQ. The CDR3 covers 18 residues. The ends lost 0 bases at V and 3 bases at J; junction bases unmatched: 11. The CDR3 loop is CASSQDGSGGPRTDTQYF. In nucleotides, the CDR3 is TGTGCCAGCAGCCAAGATGGATCGGGGGGGCCGAGGACAGATACGCAGTATTTT.

V and J are TRBV18 and TRBJ2-5, with D possibly TRBD2 on 6 matching bases. This CDR3 is 13 amino acids long. The germline CDR1 and CDR2 sequences are KGHSH and LQKENI. V gave up 2 bases and J gave up 3 bases, with 7 bases separating them. CDR3 sequence: CASSPTGEETQYF. Here the CDR3 DNA reads TGTGCCAGCTCACCAACGGGGGAAGAGACCCAGTACTTC.

This clone has a handful of counts. This sequence joins TRBV7-7 and TRBJ2-3, with 9 bases aligning to TRBD2. CDR3 length: 16 amino acids. V was pared by 5 bases and J by 5 bases, with 11 bases of the junction left unmatched. Germline V gene lookup returns CDR1 SSHAT and CDR2 FNYEAQ (reference sequence). The CDR3 DNA is TGTGCCAGCAGCCGCCTCGGCGGGAGGGGGATAGATACGCAGTATTTT. Protein product: CASSRLGGRGIDTQYF.

The chain links TRBV6-1 to TRBJ1-1; TRBD1 might be the D (5 bases). The CDR3 totals 14 residues. V was cut by 10 bases and J by 1 base, with 16 bases left in between. Per the germline V gene, CDR1 is MNHNS and CDR2 is SASEGT. Here the CDR3 reads CATLLGQQNTEAFF. DNA for the CDR3: TGTGCCACCTTGCTGGGGCAGCAGAACACTGAAGCTTTCTTT.

The chain recombines TRBV7-8 with TRBJ2-1; D gene ambiguous. V lost 4 bases to trimming and J lost 7 bases, with 14 bases between them. CDR1 is SGHVS and CDR2 is FQNEAQ in the germline V gene. This CDR3 is built from 14 residues. CDR3 protein: CASSSRGARNEQFF. Here the CDR3 DNA reads TGTGCCAGCAGCTCCCGAGGAGCGCGTAATGAGCAGTTCTTC. Complete variable domain (other parts from reference TRBV7-8 and TRBJ2-1): GAGVSQSPRYKVAKRGQDVALRCDPISGHVSLFWYQQALGQGPEFLTYFQNEAQLDKSGLPSDRFFAERPEGSVSTLKIQRTQQEDSAVYLCASSSRGARNEQFFGPGTRLTVL.

The chain uses TRBV6-5 and TRBJ2-7; weak D call: TRBD1 (6 bases). V shed 2 bases and J shed 5 bases, with 19 bases lying between them. The length of the CDR3 is 16 residues. Germline values: CDR1 MNHEY, CDR2 SVGAGI. This CDR3 is CASSYEGDTRPHEQYF. The CDR3, as DNA: TGTGCCAGCAGTTACGAGGGGGACACCAGGCCCCACGAGCAGTACTTC.

The rearrangement links TRBV5-1 to TRBJ2-1; D not certain. V was pared by 0 bases and J by 4 bases, with 8 bases between. The CDR3 has 14 residues. The V gene's germline CDR1 is SGHRS and CDR2 YFSETQ. CDR3 sequence reads: CASSLETSYNEQFF. CDR3 coding DNA: TGCGCCAGCAGCTTGGAGACAAGTTACAATGAGCAGTTCTTC.

This chain links TRBV7-2 with TRBJ1-6; TRBD1 matches 7 bases. Germline V gene lookup returns CDR1 SGHTA and CDR2 FQGNSA. The trim removed 2 bases at V and 10 bases at J, leaving 5 bases unmatched. This CDR3 has 14 residues. CDR3 coding DNA: TGTGCCAGCAGCTTAAGGGGGCTGGTCTCACCCCTCCACTTT. Protein product: CASSLRGLVSPLHF.

V usage is TRBV7-2 and J usage is TRBJ1-5; D ambiguous. Trimming cost V 1 base and J 1 base, with 14 bases left between them. Per the germline V gene, CDR1 is SGHTA and CDR2 is FQGNSA. The CDR3 has 17 amino acids. The CDR3 nucleotides read TGTGCCAGCAGCTTAGGTCGTCCGGGGTTAAGCAATCAGCCCCAGCATTTT. The encoded protein is CASSLGRPGLSNQPQHF.

The gene calls are TRBV7-2 and TRBJ1-1, with 7 positions matching TRBD1. With 1 base clipped from V and 11 bases from J, the junction kept 13 bases outside the gene matches. CDR3 length: 15 amino acids. CDR1 SGHTA and CDR2 FQGNSA come from the germline V gene. The CDR3 protein is CASSLGRGGQGDAFF. The CDR3 DNA is TGTGCCAGCAGCTTAGGGAGGGGCGGGCAGGGGGACGCTTTCTTT.

The rearrangement uses TRBV11-3 and TRBJ2-1; 7 bases fit TRBD2. Germline V gene data show CDR1 as SGHNT and CDR2 as YENEEA. The CDR3 totals 16 residues. The junction had 8 bases not matched to a gene; V was cut back by 5 bases and J by 1 base. The CDR3 is CASSGLSGTSYNEQFF. CDR3 nucleotide sequence: TGTGCCAGCAGCGGGCTGAGCGGGACTTCCTACAATGAGCAGTTCTTC.

The chain uses TRBV7-2 and TRBJ2-5; 10 bases are a match to TRBD2. Trimming at V came to 5 bases and at J to 5 bases, leaving 8 bases not matched to a gene. The CDR3 is 15 amino acids. Germline lookup yields CDR1 SGHTA and CDR2 FQGNSA. This CDR3 is CASSPTSGIGETQYF. CDR3 DNA: TGTGCCAGCAGCCCTACTAGCGGGATAGGTGAGACCCAGTACTTC.

V gene TRBV5-1 combines with J gene TRBJ2-1; perhaps TRBD1 as D (5 bases). Trimming took 0 bases from V and 0 from J, leaving 7 bases between them. Germline V gene sequence: CDR1 SGHRS, CDR2 YFSETQ. CDR3 length equals 15 residues. The CDR3 loop reads CASSLVGLSYNEQFF. The CDR3, as DNA: TGCGCCAGCAGCTTGGTGGGGCTCTCCTACAATGAGCAGTTCTTC.

The chain recombines TRBV27 with TRBJ2-6; 7 bases are shared with TRBD1. Germline trimming cut 5 bases from V and 0 bases from J; bases unmatched to any gene: 13. In germline, CDR1 is MNHEY, CDR2 SMNVEV (reference sequence). This CDR3 spans 19 amino acids. The CDR3 bases are TGTGCCAGCAGTCTCCGGGACAGAGCCACGTCCTCTGGGGCCAACGTCCTGACTTTC. This encodes CASSLRDRATSSGANVLTF.